One sample yielded the 28 T cell receptor beta chains listed below, sequenced in a study of regulatory T cells in long-lasting Graves disease. Arm-PCR of CDR3 regions and iRepertoire HTBI primers were the basis on which TCR beta libraries were built. TCRdb reanalysed the multiplex PCR reads using MiXCR and keeps one entry per CDR3 protein. Counted here are some 330,000 distinct CDR3 sequences, more than 20% occurring once; the ten biggest clones make up around 30%. Regarding time point: persistent/refractory GD, antithyroid drugs over 5 years with positive TRAb. From RNA extracted from PBMCs, the TCR library was made. Sequenced material: peripheral blood mononuclear cells (PBMCs), taken when the disease was refractory, from a patient treated with antithyroid drugs. Source of these receptors: a woman between 35 and 50 years old with Graves disease.

The gene calls are TRBV9 and TRBJ2-7; 10 bases agree with TRBD1. Germline assignment: CDR1 SGDLS and CDR2 YYNGEE. The V and J ends lost 2 bases and 6 bases, in that order; junction bases with no gene match: 2. The CDR3 is made up of 13 amino acids. The CDR3 DNA reads TGTGCCAGCAGCGTGACAGGGGGCGGCGAGCAGTACTTC. This sequence encodes CASSVTGGGEQYF.

The chain couples TRBV5-1 to TRBJ2-2, with unresolved D. Trimming took 2 bases from V and 3 from J, leaving 14 bases between them. The CDR3 consists of 16 residues. Germline assignment: CDR1 SGHRS and CDR2 YFSETQ. The CDR3 nucleotides read TGCGCCAGCAGCTTTCTCGGCGTGGCGTACACCGGGGAGCTGTTTTTT. Its protein product is CASSFLGVAYTGELFF.

This clonotype turned up a few times. The rearrangement links TRBV20-1 to TRBJ1-1, with 10 bases matching TRBD1. CDR1 is DFQATT, CDR2 SNEGSKA, per germline (reference sequence). The CDR3 has 12 residues. The J segment lost 11 bases and the V segment lost 5 bases, leaving 8 bases of the junction unmatched. The DNA for the CDR3 is TGCAGTGCTGCCGGGACAGGGGTTCGGGCTTTCTTT. Translated, it gives CSAAGTGVRAFF.

This clonotype occurred many times. The chain has TRBV15 and TRBJ1-5, with 10 bases fitting TRBD1. CDR1 is LNHNV, CDR2 YYDKDF, per germline (reference sequence). The length of the CDR3 is 14 residues. The ends lost 3 bases at V and 11 bases at J; junction bases unmatched: 7. CDR3 sequence (DNA): TGTGCCACCAGCAGGGGACAGGGGACCACGGCCCAGCATTTT. This translates into CATSRGQGTTAQHF.

This clonotype was counted many times. This chain links TRBV19 with TRBJ2-7; D call uncertain. V gave up 3 bases and J gave up 5 bases, with 8 bases separating them. Looked up from germline, CDR1 is LNHDA and CDR2 is SQIVND (reference sequence). The CDR3 extends over 12 amino acids. CDR3 protein: CASSMGADEQYF. The CDR3 region has the DNA TGTGCCAGTAGTATGGGTGCGGACGAGCAGTACTTC.

The sample holds many counts of this clonotype. DNA for the CDR3: TGTGCCAGCAGTGTGGGACAACATAGCAATCAGCCCCAGCATTTT. It is translated as CASSVGQHSNQPQHF. The chain links TRBV6-1 to TRBJ1-5; D possibly corresponds to TRBD1 (6 bases). Trimming removed 4 bases at V and 0 bases at J, with 10 bases between. The CDR3 length is 15 residues. The germline V gene has CDR1 MNHNS and CDR2 SASEGT.

The chain couples TRBV15 to TRBJ2-7; the match to TRBD2 covers 8 bases. The germline CDR1 and CDR2 sequences are LNHNV and YYDKDF (reference sequence). This CDR3 is 14 amino acids long. J gave up 4 bases and V 4 bases, and 6 bases lay outside the gene matches. CDR3 DNA: TGTGCCACCAGCATAAGCGGGAGTGGATACGAGCAGTACTTC. The encoded protein is CATSISGSGYEQYF. Full variable domain (rest looked up from reference TRBV15 and TRBJ2-7): DAMVIQNPRYQVTQFGKPVTLSCSQTLNHNVMYWYQQKSSQAPKLLFHYYDKDFNNEADTPDNFQSRRPNTSFCFLDIRSPGLGDTAMYLCATSISGSGYEQYFGPGTRLTVT.

This clonotype was counted many times. The chain uses TRBV12-3 or TRBV12-4 and TRBJ2-5, with 8 bases identical to TRBD2. The CDR3 runs to 13 residues. V trimming: 3 bases; J trimming: 5 bases; junction bases outside the gene matches: 2. This CDR3 reads CASSLERGETQYF. CDR3 bases: TGTGCCAGCAGTTTGGAGCGGGGGGAGACCCAGTACTTC.

V is TRBV30 and J is TRBJ2-6; TRBD1 matches 7 bases. The CDR3 totals 15 residues. Germline V gene lookup returns CDR1 GTSNPN and CDR2 SVGIG (reference sequence). V lost 1 base, J lost 6 bases, and 6 bases stayed unmatched. CDR3 sequence: CAWSALGGEANVLTF. The CDR3 region has the DNA TGTGCCTGGAGTGCTTTAGGGGGCGAGGCCAACGTCCTGACTTTC.

The chain employs TRBV5-1 and TRBJ2-2; D not certain. The V end was cut by 4 bases, the J end by 0 bases, with 10 bases between. Germline CDR1 is SGHRS and CDR2 is YFSETQ. The CDR3 is 15 residues long. CDR3 region: CASSVSISNTGELFF. The CDR3 DNA sequence: TGCGCCAGCAGCGTTAGCATATCGAACACCGGGGAGCTGTTTTTT.

V usage is TRBV2 and J usage is TRBJ1-5; no clear D. Trimming took 3 bases from V and 0 from J, leaving 18 bases between them. The CDR3 covers 18 residues. CDR1 is SNHLY, CDR2 FYNNEI, per germline. Here the CDR3 reads CASSDWQVPQYSNQPQHF. Here the CDR3 DNA reads TGTGCCAGCAGTGATTGGCAGGTACCGCAATATAGCAATCAGCCCCAGCATTTT.

The gene calls are TRBV6-4 and TRBJ2-5, with TRBD2 matching 15 bases. This CDR3 region has 17 residues. CDR1 and CDR2 from the germline V gene are MRHNA and SNTAGT. V lost 5 bases, J lost 7 bases, and 11 bases stayed unmatched. CDR3: CASSYQSPGLAGGTQYF. The CDR3, as DNA: TGTGCCAGCAGTTACCAAAGCCCGGGACTAGCGGGAGGGACCCAGTACTTC.

J is TRBJ1-1 and V is TRBV5-6; no reliable D call. This CDR3 has 17 amino acids. Germline V lookup: CDR1 SGHDT, CDR2 YYEEEE. V was cut by 4 bases and J by 0 bases, with 19 bases left in between. The CDR3 DNA sequence: TGTGCCAGCAGCCCCGGAGGCCGGGTTCACATGAACACTGAAGCTTTCTTT. Encoded protein: CASSPGGRVHMNTEAFF.

At least ten counts were recorded for this clonotype. The chain is built from TRBV5-1 and TRBJ2-7; a weak D match, TRBD2 (6 bases). Deletions cut 2 bases from V and 2 bases from J, with 11 bases between. The CDR3 length is 14 residues. Germline V gives CDR1 SGHRS, CDR2 YFSETQ. The CDR3 DNA follows: TGCGCCAGCAGCTTTGGACTACTACCCTACGAGCAGTACTTC. Its protein is CASSFGLLPYEQYF. The full variable domain, rest sourced from reference TRBV5-1 and TRBJ2-7, is KAGVTQTPRYLIKTRGQQVTLSCSPISGHRSVSWYQQTPGQGLQFLFEYFSETQRNKGNFPGRFSGRQFSNSRSEMNVSTLELGDSALYLCASSFGLLPYEQYFGPGTRLTVT.

This clonotype was counted at least ten times. The chain joins TRBV2 to TRBJ1-6; D may be TRBD1 (6 bases). The V end lost 2 bases, the J end lost 9 bases, and 14 bases lay between the germline ends. This CDR3 is 15 amino acids long. Germline lookup yields CDR1 SNHLY and CDR2 FYNNEI. The CDR3 sequence is CASSEHWQGSSPLHF. CDR3 nucleotides: TGTGCCAGCAGTGAACATTGGCAGGGGTCTTCACCCCTCCACTTT.

Details on this clonotype: One end of the junction does not line up with germline, which may come from a read error. V is TRBV15 and J is TRBJ1-4; 11 bases fit TRBD1. The CDR3 covers 16 residues. Germline CDR1 and CDR2: LNHNV and YYDKDF (reference sequence). CDR3 residues: CATSANSGTGGEKLSF. CDR3 coding DNA: TGTGCCACCAGCGCAAACTCCGGGACAGGGGGGGAAAAACTGTCTTTT.

This clonotype was observed a few times. This chain uses TRBV5-1 with TRBJ1-1, with D uncertain. The CDR3 contains 19 residues. Germline assignment: CDR1 SGHRS and CDR2 YFSETQ. V lost 1 base and J lost 5, with 27 bases in between. In DNA, the CDR3 is TGCGCCAGCAGCTTGAGGATCTTATCGACTCTAAGGTGGGAAACTGAAGCTTTCTTT. Its protein product is CASSLRILSTLRWETEAFF.

This clonotype was seen more than once but under ten times. The chain joins TRBV2 to TRBJ1-1; D ambiguous. Trimming shortened V by 2 bases and J by 2 bases, and 6 bases separated the two germline ends. This CDR3 is built from 13 residues. CDR1 SNHLY and CDR2 FYNNEI come from the germline V gene. The CDR3 region has the DNA TGTGCCAGCAGTGAAATTGAAAACACTGAAGCTTTCTTT. This translates into CASSEIENTEAFF.

The rearrangement joins TRBV5-1 to TRBJ2-7; TRBD1 matches 9 bases. The CDR3 runs 16 residues. V trimming: 0 bases; J trimming: 0 bases; junction bases outside the gene matches: 4. Germline V gives CDR1 SGHRS, CDR2 YFSETQ. The CDR3 spells CASSLGTGVSSYEQYF. The CDR3 DNA reads as TGCGCCAGCAGCTTGGGGACAGGGGTAAGCTCCTACGAGCAGTACTTC.

This clonotype was detected ten times or more. The chain employs TRBV28 and TRBJ1-5, with D tentatively TRBD1 (5 bases). The germline V and J ends were trimmed by 5 bases and 7 bases, with 12 bases remaining between them. From germline, CDR1 is MDHEN and CDR2 SYDVKM. CDR3 length equals 13 residues. CDR3 protein: CASSGGGVQPQHF. For the CDR3, the DNA is TGTGCCAGCAGTGGGGGAGGGGTCCAGCCCCAGCATTTT.

The chain links TRBV7-2 to TRBJ2-2; the match to TRBD2 covers 11 bases. Trimming took 1 base from V and 6 from J; bases not matched to a gene: 4. The CDR3 is made up of 16 amino acids. Germline assignment: CDR1 SGHTA and CDR2 FQGNSA. CDR3 sequence reads: CASSLVLAGGAGELFF. CDR3 coding DNA: TGTGCCAGCAGCTTAGTTTTAGCGGGAGGGGCCGGGGAGCTGTTTTTT.

This clonotype was seen at least ten times. V gene TRBV19 combines with J gene TRBJ1-2; D not resolved. Germline CDR1 LNHDA, CDR2 SQIVND (reference sequence). This CDR3 region has 14 residues. Between the trimmed V and J ends, which lost 1 base and 1 base, there was a span of 7 bases. The CDR3 here is CASSIAGINYGYTF. The CDR3, as DNA: TGTGCCAGTAGTATAGCCGGGATTAACTATGGCTACACCTTC.

This clonotype was counted a few times. V usage is TRBV28 and J usage is TRBJ2-1; TRBD2 might be the D (6 bases). The CDR3 has 16 amino acids. V lost 6 bases and J 3 bases, leaving 18 bases between the germline ends. CDR1 is MDHEN and CDR2 is SYDVKM in the germline V gene. The CDR3 spells CASSWNGRGIYNEQFF. The CDR3 nucleotides read TGTGCCAGCAGCTGGAATGGACGGGGGATCTACAATGAGCAGTTCTTC. The full variable domain, in which reference TRBV28 and TRBJ2-1 provide the parts outside the CDR3, is DVKVTQSSRYLVKRTGEKVFLECVQDMDHENMFWYRQDPGLGLRLIYFSYDVKMKEKGDIPEGYSVSREKKERFSLILESASTNQTSMYLCASSWNGRGIYNEQFFGPGTRLTVL.

Many counts were recorded for this clonotype. The CDR3 reads CSVSKTVFYEQYF. In nucleotides, the CDR3 is TGCAGCGTCTCCAAGACGGTTTTCTACGAGCAGTACTTC. This sequence joins TRBV29-1 and TRBJ2-7; D is unclear. V lost 6 bases and J lost 3, with 15 bases in between. Germline V gives CDR1 SQVTM, CDR2 ANQGSEA. The CDR3 extends over 13 amino acids.

This clonotype was observed at least ten times. The rearrangement joins TRBV28 to TRBJ1-1; D remains unclear. V was clipped by 3 bases and J by 8 bases, with 7 bases between them. This CDR3 is built from 11 residues. Germline CDR1 is MDHEN and CDR2 is SYDVKM. This chain's CDR3 is CASSFRAEAFF. The CDR3 nucleotides are TGTGCCAGCAGTTTTCGCGCGGAAGCTTTCTTT.

This clonotype was detected many times. The chain joins TRBV7-9 to TRBJ2-5; 7 bases match TRBD1. The CDR3 runs to 15 residues. Germline-derived CDR1 and CDR2 are SEHNR and FQNEAQ (reference sequence). The V and J ends lost 1 base and 4 bases, in that order; junction bases with no gene match: 6. The CDR3 loop is CASSLDRTGRETQYF. In DNA form, the CDR3 reads TGTGCCAGCAGCTTAGACCGGACAGGACGAGAGACCCAGTACTTC.

This CDR3 reads CASSYSTLSLWTF. CDR3 nucleotide sequence: TGTGCCAGCAGTTACTCCACCCTTTCTCTCTGGACTTTC. The rearrangement uses TRBV6-2 or TRBV6-3 and TRBJ2-6, with D uncertain. The V gene's germline CDR1 is MNHEY and CDR2 SVGEGT. The CDR3 totals 13 residues. Trimming pared 0 bases from V and 18 bases from J, leaving 15 bases between.

This clonotype has a handful of counts. The chain is built from TRBV19 and TRBJ2-7; 9 bases are a match to TRBD2. V lost 11 bases, J lost 6 bases, and 11 bases stayed unmatched. CDR1 and CDR2 from the germline V gene are LNHDA and SQIVND (reference sequence). There are 13 residues in the CDR3. The CDR3 sequence: CASASGNLIEQYF. The CDR3 bases are TGTGCCTCCGCTAGCGGGAATCTTATCGAGCAGTACTTC.